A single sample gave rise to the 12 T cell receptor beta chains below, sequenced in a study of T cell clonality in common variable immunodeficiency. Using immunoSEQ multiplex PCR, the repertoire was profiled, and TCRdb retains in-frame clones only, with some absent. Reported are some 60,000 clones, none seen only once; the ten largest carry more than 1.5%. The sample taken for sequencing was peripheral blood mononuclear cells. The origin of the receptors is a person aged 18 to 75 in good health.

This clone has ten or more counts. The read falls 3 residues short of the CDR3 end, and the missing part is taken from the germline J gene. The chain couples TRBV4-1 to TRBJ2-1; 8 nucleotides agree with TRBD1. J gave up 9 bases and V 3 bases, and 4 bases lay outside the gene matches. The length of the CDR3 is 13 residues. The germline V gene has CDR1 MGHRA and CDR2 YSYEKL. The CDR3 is CASSQTGAGEQFF. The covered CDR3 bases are TGCGCCAGCAGCCAGACAGGGGCGGGTGAG.

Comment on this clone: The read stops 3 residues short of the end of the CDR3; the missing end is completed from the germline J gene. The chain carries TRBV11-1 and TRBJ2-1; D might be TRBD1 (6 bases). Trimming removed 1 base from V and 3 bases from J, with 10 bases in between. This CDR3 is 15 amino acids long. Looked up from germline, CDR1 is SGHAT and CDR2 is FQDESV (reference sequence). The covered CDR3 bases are TGTGCCAGCAGCTTAGAACAGGGTCTCTACAATGAG. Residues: CASSLEQGLYNE. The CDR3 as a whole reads CASSLEQGLYNEQFF.

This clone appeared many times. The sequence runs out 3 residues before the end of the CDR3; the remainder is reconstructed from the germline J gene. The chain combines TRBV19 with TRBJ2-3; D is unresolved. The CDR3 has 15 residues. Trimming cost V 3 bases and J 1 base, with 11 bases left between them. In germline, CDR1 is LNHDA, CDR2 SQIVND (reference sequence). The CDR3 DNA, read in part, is TGTGCCAGTAGTATCCGAGGCGGTGGCACAGATACG. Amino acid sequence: CASSIRGGGTDT. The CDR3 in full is CASSIRGGGTDTQYF.

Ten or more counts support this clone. CDR3 protein: CSASPWTGSPEAFF. The CDR3 DNA, read in part, is TGCAGTGCTAGTCCTTGGACAGGGAGCCCTGAA. J is TRBJ1-1 and V is TRBV20-1; 8 nucleotides match TRBD1. The read ends 3 residues early relative to the CDR3; the germline J gene fills the gap. V was pared by 3 bases and J by 6 bases, with 9 bases of the junction left unmatched. The length of the CDR3 is 14 residues. The germline gives CDR1 DFQATT, CDR2 SNEGSKA (reference sequence).

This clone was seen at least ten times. The CDR3 bases that were read are TGCAGTGCTAGTAAAGGACTAGGGATCTCCTACGAG. It translates to CSASKGLGISYE. The complete CDR3 sequence is CSASKGLGISYEQYF. V usage is TRBV20-1 and J usage is TRBJ2-7; 7 positions match TRBD2. The read is 3 residues too short to cover the CDR3 end, so that end is filled in from the germline J gene. There are 15 residues in the CDR3. The germline gives CDR1 DFQATT, CDR2 SNEGSKA (reference sequence). Trimming took 3 bases from V and 0 from J; bases not matched to a gene: 8.

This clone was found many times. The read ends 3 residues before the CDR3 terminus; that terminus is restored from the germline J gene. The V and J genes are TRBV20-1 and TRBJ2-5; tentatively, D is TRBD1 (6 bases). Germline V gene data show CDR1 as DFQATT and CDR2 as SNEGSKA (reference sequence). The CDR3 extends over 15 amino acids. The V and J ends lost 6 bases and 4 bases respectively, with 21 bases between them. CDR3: CSAVAGASGGETQYF. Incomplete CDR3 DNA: TGCAGTGCCGTGGCAGGGGCTTCTGGGGGAGAGACC.

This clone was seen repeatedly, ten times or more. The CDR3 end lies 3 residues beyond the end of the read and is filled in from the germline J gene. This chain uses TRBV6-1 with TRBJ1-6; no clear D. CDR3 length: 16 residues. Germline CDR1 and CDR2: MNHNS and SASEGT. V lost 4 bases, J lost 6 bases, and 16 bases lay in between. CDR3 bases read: TGTGCCAGCAGTGTTGTATTGTGGCAGCGTAATTCACCC. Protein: CASSVVLWQRNSP. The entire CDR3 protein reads CASSVVLWQRNSPLHF.

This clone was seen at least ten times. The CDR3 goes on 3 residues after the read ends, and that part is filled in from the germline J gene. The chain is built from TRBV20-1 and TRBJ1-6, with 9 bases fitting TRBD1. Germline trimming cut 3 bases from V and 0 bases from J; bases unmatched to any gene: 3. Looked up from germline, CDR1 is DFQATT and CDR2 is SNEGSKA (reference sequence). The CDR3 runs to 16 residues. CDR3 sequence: CSARGTGNSYNSPLHF. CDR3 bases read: TGCAGTGCTAGGGGGACAGGGAACTCCTATAATTCACCC.

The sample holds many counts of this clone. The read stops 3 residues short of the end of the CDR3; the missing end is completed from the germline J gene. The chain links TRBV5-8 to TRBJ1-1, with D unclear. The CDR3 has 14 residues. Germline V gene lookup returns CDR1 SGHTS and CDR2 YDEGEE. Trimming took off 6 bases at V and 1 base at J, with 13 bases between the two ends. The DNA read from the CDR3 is TGTGCCAGCAACTCCCGGGGAGCGAACACTGAA. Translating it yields CASNSRGANTE. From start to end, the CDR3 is CASNSRGANTEAFF.

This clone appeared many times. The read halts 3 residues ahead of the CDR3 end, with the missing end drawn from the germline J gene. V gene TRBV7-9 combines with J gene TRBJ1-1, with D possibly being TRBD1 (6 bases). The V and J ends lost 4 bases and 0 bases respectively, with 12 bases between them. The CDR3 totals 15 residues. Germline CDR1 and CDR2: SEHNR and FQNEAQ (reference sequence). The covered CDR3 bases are TGTGCCAGCAGCTCCTCCGGGACATTGAACACTGAA. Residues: CASSSSGTLNTE. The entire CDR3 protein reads CASSSSGTLNTEAFF.

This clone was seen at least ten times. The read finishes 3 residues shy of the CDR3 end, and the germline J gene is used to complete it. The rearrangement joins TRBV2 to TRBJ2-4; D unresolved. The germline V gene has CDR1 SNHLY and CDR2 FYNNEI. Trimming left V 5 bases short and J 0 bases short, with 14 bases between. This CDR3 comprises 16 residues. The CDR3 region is CASSLTALLAKNIQYF. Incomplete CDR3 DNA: TGTGCCAGCAGTCTAACAGCTTTACTAGCCAAAAACATT.

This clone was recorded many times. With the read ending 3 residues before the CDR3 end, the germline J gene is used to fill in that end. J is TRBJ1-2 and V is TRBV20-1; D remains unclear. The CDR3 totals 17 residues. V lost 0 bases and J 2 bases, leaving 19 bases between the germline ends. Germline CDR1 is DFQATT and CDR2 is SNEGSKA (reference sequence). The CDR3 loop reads CSARDRAGSFSNYGYTF. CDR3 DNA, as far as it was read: TGCAGTGCTAGAGATAGGGCAGGATCATTCTCCAACTATGGC.